This TCR beta chain was captured in a study of shared clonotypes between healthy human individuals. This clone was seen a handful of times. Other DNA variants within this sample encode the same CDR3. Method: immunoSEQ multiplex PCR; TCRdb's copy keeps in-frame clones and lacks some. The table has more than 900,000 clones, approximately 80% seen once. Trimming pared 1 base from V and 5 bases from J, leaving 11 bases between. Germline V gene data show CDR1 as MGHRA and CDR2 as YSYEKL. This CDR3 spans 14 amino acids. The sequenced sample consisted of memory CD4+ T cells from PBMCs. The subset here: CD45RA-negative fraction. The receptor was isolated from a man younger than 35 in good health. Some clones in this sample may be carry-over from other donors' samples. V usage is TRBV4-1 and J usage is TRBJ1-1; D may be TRBD1 (6 bases). The CDR3: CASSQVGGNTEAFF. For the CDR3, the DNA is TGCGCCAGCAGCCAAGTGGGGGGCAATACTGAAGCTTTCTTT.